This is a list of T cell receptor beta chains from one sample in a study of control samples from healthy donors and cancer patients. TCRdb's copy holds only in-frame clones and misses some; the assay was immunoSEQ multiplex PCR. The table has just over 150,000 clones, 94% seen once; the top ten hold approximately 8%. The specimen sequenced was blood. These receptor sequences come from a woman between 40 and 50 years old in good health. CDR3s include the opening cysteine and the closing phenylalanine or tryptophan. D genes are given only for firm matches. Some rows have no size entry. The others give once, few or many, or a class for an expanded clone.

V: TRBV5-1; D: -; size: -; J: TRBJ1-6; DNA: TGCGCCAGCAGCCTAACCGGGACGGCAAATTCACCCCTCCACTTT; CDR3: CASSLTGTANSPLHF
V: TRBV6-1; D: -; size: -; J: TRBJ1-6; DNA: TGTGCCAGCAGTGGGGTGCGGGACACATATAATTCACCCCTCCACTTT; CDR3: CASSGVRDTYNSPLHF
V: TRBV18; D: TRBD1; size: -; J: TRBJ2-7; DNA: TGTGCCAGCTCACCGGGAACAGGGGCTGGGGAGCAGTACTTC; CDR3: CASSPGTGAGEQYF
V: TRBV6-2/TRBV6-3; D: -; size: -; J: TRBJ1-2; DNA: TGTGCCAGCAGTTACGAGGACGGCCCCTATGGCTACACCTTC; CDR3: CASSYEDGPYGYTF
V: TRBV28; D: -; size: -; J: TRBJ1-5; DNA: TGTGCCAGCAGCCCCACCTTAACGGGGCCCGGCAGTCAGCCCCAGCATTTT; CDR3: CASSPTLTGPGSQPQHF
V: TRBV7-6; D: -; size: -; J: TRBJ1-1; DNA: TGTGCCAGCAGCCACCACTTATCCGGGGGACACACTGAAGCTTTCTTT; CDR3: CASSHHLSGGHTEAFF
V: TRBV29-1; D: -; size: once; J: TRBJ1-2; DNA: TGCAGCGTTGCCGAGAGATATGGCTACACCTTC; CDR3: CSVAERYGYTF
V: TRBV25-1; D: -; size: once; J: TRBJ2-2; DNA: TGTGCCAGCAGTGAATGGGGGCGCAACACCGGGGAGCTGTTTTTT; CDR3: CASSEWGRNTGELFF
V: TRBV6-2/TRBV6-3; D: TRBD1; size: few; J: TRBJ1-5; DNA: TGTGCCAGCAGTCTCCTGGGACAGGGGGGCAATCAGCCCCAGCATTTT; CDR3: CASSLLGQGGNQPQHF
V: TRBV7-7; D: TRBD2; size: -; J: TRBJ2-1; DNA: TGTGCTAGCAGCAGGTTAGCGGGAGGGGCATACAATGAGCAGTTCTTC; CDR3: CASSRLAGGAYNEQFF
V: TRBV12-3/TRBV12-4; D: TRBD1; size: -; J: TRBJ1-5; DNA: TGTGCCAGCAGTTACAGGGGGCAGCCCCAGCATTTT; CDR3: CASSYRGQPQHF
V: TRBV5-1; D: -; size: -; J: TRBJ1-1; DNA: TGCGCCAGCAGCCCGTGGGACGGAAACACTGAAGCTTTCTTT; CDR3: CASSPWDGNTEAFF
V: TRBV6-2/TRBV6-3; D: TRBD1; size: -; J: TRBJ1-2; DNA: TGTGCCAGCAGTCAGGACAGGCTCTATGGCTACACCTTC; CDR3: CASSQDRLYGYTF
V: TRBV13; D: TRBD1; size: once; J: TRBJ2-7; DNA: TGTGCCAGCAGCCAAATTGGACAGGGATCCTCCTACGAGCAGTACTTC; CDR3: CASSQIGQGSSYEQYF
V: TRBV25-1; D: -; size: -; J: TRBJ2-6; DNA: TGTGCCAGCAGTGTAGGGGCTGGGGCCAACGTCCTGACTTTC; CDR3: CASSVGAGANVLTF